The T cell receptor (beta chain) under discussion was sequenced for a study of T-cell memory formation after mild COVID-19. This clonotype was found a few times. This CDR3 has 16 amino acids. With 5 bases clipped from V and 2 bases from J, the junction kept 8 bases outside the gene matches. CDR1 MNHEY and CDR2 SMNVEV come from the germline V gene (reference sequence). TCRdb called the 5' RACE reads again in MiXCR, with one record for every CDR3 protein. The sample includes about 90,000 distinct CDR3 sequences, roughly 15% of them seen just once. What was sequenced was PBMCs or a T cell subset sorted from them (not recorded which). The TCR originated in a man between 18 and 35 years old who had mild COVID-19 (a few samples of this study predate the infection). Cell type and time point are not known. The chain carries TRBV27 and TRBJ2-5; 10 bases align to TRBD2. DNA of the CDR3: TGTGCCAGCAGTATTTTCGGGACTAGCGTACAAGAGACCCAGTACTTC. This codes for CASSIFGTSVQETQYF.